This T cell receptor (beta chain) was recovered during a study of T cell responses to AZD1222 COVID-19 vaccine (dated by TCRdb to the early 2020s). About the investigation overall: A total of around 240 trial participants underwent TCR sequencing, of whom approximately 210 received two doses of AZD1222 and about 25 received two doses of the MenACWY control vaccine. Trial participants were enrolled by age into subgroups of 18-55, 56-69 and 70-plus years, and around 140, 26 and 57 TCR-sequenced participants, respectively, were included in these subgroups.

Broader findings and caveats from the paper: Because no day 14 peak-response samples were available, repertoires were characterized only after the peak T cell response. Only five or six AZD1222 recipients were SARS-CoV-2 seropositive at baseline, limiting conclusions about previously exposed vaccinees. A significant rise in spike-specific TCR breadth and depth was observed after two AZD1222 doses relative to day 0 and relative to MenACWY recipients. The vaccine-associated CD4 TCRs covered the entire spike protein, and the dominant responses fell in regions 160-218 and 743-854. Most participants were white British and females outnumbered males, and the authors suggested that clonal diversity may have been underestimated. In the small 56-69-year group, the increase in depth fell short of significance, most likely because of low power. Reportedly, almost half of the unique spike-specific TCRs recognized epitopes lying outside the regions that are mutated in the B.1.351 and B.1.1.7 variants.

Taken with the paper, the label for time point translates to: about 28 days (+/-7) after the second vaccine dose. AZD1222 recipients with second doses at about 4 weeks or about 12 weeks were pooled, because spike-specific TCR depth and breadth did not differ between schedules. The vaccinee samples were drawn from two UK trials, COV001 and COV002, one of which was a single-blind randomized controlled phase 2/3 trial testing AZD1222 (ChAdOx1 nCoV-19) in healthy adults. For TCRbeta chain sequencing, PBMC samples from trial participants were taken at day 0 and at day 28 after the second dose. The CDR3 regions of human TCRbeta chains were analyzed by immunosequencing. Under the source paper's analysis protocol: Repertoire TCRs were matched against a reference library of SARS-CoV-2-specific TCRs generated with the MIRA antigen-specificity platform. Breadth was defined as the fraction of unique TCRs that were SARS-CoV-2-associated. Depth was defined as the fraction of total T cells that were SARS-CoV-2-associated. Using the MIRA data, each spike-specific TCR was assigned both to the spike region to which the TCR was reactive and to a CD4 or CD8 class. Log10-transformed breadth and depth values were compared by one-way ANOVA with Sidak's multiple comparisons tests. This is the immuneACCESS table as TCRdb keeps it, with only in-frame sequences that have V and J called. A part of the clones is gone; compared with another copy, unresolved V genes explain less than half, and the rest is unexplained. V, J and clone size are those of that table, while D and trimming were read from the DNA. The sample table shows approximately 150,000 clones, and roughly 90% are seen once. The leading ten clones occupy roughly 1.2% of the sample.

Remarks on this clone: Its recognized antigen is unknown. No quality values exist for individual bases; no much larger clone is one base distant.

From cysteine to phenylalanine, the CDR3 is 14 amino acids long. Here the CDR3 DNA is all that survives: 42 bases in frame from base 1. Deletion took 2 bases off V and 5 bases off J, with a span of 9 bases between the germline ends. For CDR1 and CDR2, the germline V gene lists MDHEN and SYDVKM. This clonotype was sampled from an adult who received the AZD1222 COVID-19 vaccine. The input for sequencing was peripheral blood, taken 28 days after the second AZD1222 dose. The chain uses TRBV28 and TRBJ1-4, with TRBD1 perhaps the D gene, on 6 matching bases. The CDR3 here reads CASSLNRVNEKLFF. In nucleotides, the sequence is TGTGCCAGCAGTTTAAACAGGGTCAATGAAAAACTGTTTTTT.